This T cell receptor (beta chain) was documented in a study of T cell repertoires in cytomegalovirus infection. On the study more broadly: Use of recently identified HLA-C-restricted and well-studied HLA-B-restricted CMV epitopes was part of the study. A matching HLA type, together with CMV infection, was signaled by public TCR beta signatures.

This clonotype turned up a few times. Its specificity is not known. TCRdb itself ran the reads through MiXCR, one entry per CDR3 protein. The sample shows 360,000 or so distinct CDR3 sequences, roughly 34% of them seen only once. The CDR3 spans 16 residues. Germline V CDR1 and CDR2: SGHVS, FQNEAQ. V lost 3 bases and J lost 0, with 12 bases in between. Findings and caveats of the study: Cumulative public TCR beta family frequency identified CMV carriers with the relevant HLA.

The sample was cultured PBMCs, taken from culture after CMV antigen stimulation. The V call is TRBV7-8, the J call TRBJ1-3; D might be TRBD1 (6 bases). This clonotype originated in a human donor in good health (CMV status not recorded). Some clones in this sample may be carry-over from other donors' samples. The CDR3 DNA follows: TGTGCCAGCAGCTTTCTCACAGGGAGCTCTGGAAACACCATATATTTT. Protein sequence: CASSFLTGSSGNTIYF.